The present entry profiles one T cell receptor (beta chain) with its context. The antigen it recognizes is unknown. This sample was sequenced with a NextSeq 550. The Human TCR Profiling Kit (MiLaboratory) was used to make UMI-labeled 5' RACE TRB cDNA libraries. cDNA synthesis used the entire amount of extracted RNA, and PCR amplification then used the entire amount of cDNA produced. The libraries were made side by side, with each library going through the same number of PCR cycles. As for how the authors treated the data: With a minimum of two reads required per UMI, MIGEC and MiXCR pulled out about 50,000 +/- 10,000 unique UMI-labeled TRB cDNA molecules from each library. On average, around 40,000 +/- 10,000 functional in-frame TRB CDR3 nucleotide clonotypes lacking stop codons were found per library. After each sample was downsampled to 5000 UMI-labeled TRB molecules, VDJtools was used to calculate diversity metrics such as normalized Shannon-Wiener and Chao1. VDJtools was used to calculate clonotype-size-weighted physicochemical properties of the central five CDR3 residues, namely interaction energy, strength, volume and Kidera factor 4. Reads reprocessed by TCRdb are summarized as one entry per CDR3 protein sequence, and DNA is absent. These V and J calls derive from TCRdb rather than the authors' analysis. The sample has some 54,000 distinct CDR3 sequences on record. The ten largest clones add up to around 0.5% of the sample.

The CDR3 measures 15 amino acids from cysteine to phenylalanine. No DNA has been recorded. The sample is drawn from a study of CXCR3-negative and CXCR3-positive naive CD8 T cells (dated by TCRdb to about 2019). In the study overall: In total, about 135 million TRB reads were obtained, or roughly 1.5 +/- 0.3 million reads per library. Diversity and physicochemical repertoire analyses were performed on about a dozen donors pooled from two independent experiments. For the TRBV-TRBJ cluster analysis, the naive subsets came from about 5 donors, while the memory cells came from 3 donors.

Results and caveats for the whole study, not just this receptor: CXCR3 expression partially decreased after cryopreservation, so most assays used freshly isolated PBMCs. Naive CXCR3-negative and CXCR3-positive cells from the same donor showed similar TRBV-TRBJ usage, whereas memory cells showed distinct patterns. TRB CDR3s from CXCR3-positive naive cells showed higher hydrophobicity (lower Kidera factor 4), lower energy, and higher strength and volume indices than CXCR3-negative naive cells. Repertoire diversity was comparably high in both naive subsets but much lower in memory CD8+ T cells. Surface CD5, linked to self-reactivity in mice, was comparable between naive subsets; TCR interaction strength was therefore also inferred from TRB CDR3 physicochemical properties.

For each CD8+ T cell subset, flow sorting was done in triplicate, and under 350,000 cells per subset went directly into RLT lysis buffer. Naive CD8+ T cells were defined stringently as CD45RO-CCR7+CD27+CD95- to exclude memory contaminants. Peripheral blood mononuclear cells were isolated from buffy coats by standard density gradient centrifugation. Naive CXCR3-negative and CXCR3-positive CD8+ T cells were flow-sorted on a FACSAria III. Total RNA was extracted from sorted cells using an RNeasy Mini Kit. Here the chain combines TRBV12-3 or TRBV12-4 and TRBJ2-2; as DNA is missing, the TRBD1 call by TCRdb cannot be tested. The source is a human donor in good health. Some clones in this sample may be carry-over from other donors' samples. Sequenced sample: naive CXCR3+ CD8+ T cells from blood. In light of the paper, this sample's cell subset or site label describes: CD45RO-CCR7+CD27+CD95- naive CD8+ T cells expressing CXCR3 (TNR3+). CDR3 sequence: CASSIAGGPTGELFF.